This T cell receptor beta chain appears in the sequencing data of a study of cytomegalovirus exposure and HLA in healthy donors. Notes on the study in general: Per a later analysis, HLA-associated TCR beta chains showed more clonal expansion than other, equally common TCR beta chains.

The germline gives CDR1 SGHRS, CDR2 YFSETQ. The CDR3 consists of 12 residues. Of note for this clone: Its antigen is not known. Germline and junction disagree at one end, which may indicate a read error.

Both 60 Vbeta primers and 13 Jbeta primers went into the PCR. Assay: immunoSEQ multiplex PCR; the TCRdb copy retains only in-frame clones and omits some. Here the sample spans 110,000 to 150,000 clones, more than 75% being singletons. Sample: PBMCs. The V call is TRBV5-1, the J call TRBJ1-5; no definite D call. This receptor was identified in a female donor in good health and CMV-seronegative. The CDR3 loop reads CASSLGLQPQHF. The CDR3 DNA sequence: TGTGCCAGCAGCTTGGGTCTTCAGCCCCAGCATTTT.